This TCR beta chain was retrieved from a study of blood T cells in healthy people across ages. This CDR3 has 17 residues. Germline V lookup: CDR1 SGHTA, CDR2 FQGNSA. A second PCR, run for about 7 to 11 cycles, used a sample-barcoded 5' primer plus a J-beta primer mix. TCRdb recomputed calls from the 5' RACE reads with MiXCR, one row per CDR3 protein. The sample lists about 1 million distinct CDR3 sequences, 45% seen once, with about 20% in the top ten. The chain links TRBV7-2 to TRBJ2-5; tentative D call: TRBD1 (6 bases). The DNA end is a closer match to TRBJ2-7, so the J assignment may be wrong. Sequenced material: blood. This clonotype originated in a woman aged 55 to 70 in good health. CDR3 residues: CASSLGPQGHIAYEQYF. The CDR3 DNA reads TGTGCCAGCAGCTTAGGGCCACAGGGTCACATTGCCTACGAGCAGTACTTC.